This TCR beta chain is drawn from a study of blood T cell repertoires in COVID-19. Germline CDR1 is KGHSH and CDR2 is LQKENI. CDR3 length: 13 residues. V was pared by 2 bases and J by 2 bases, with 6 bases between. The table came from immunoSEQ multiplex PCR; TCRdb's copy has only in-frame clones and leaves some out. The sample carries nearly 110,000 clones, approximately 80% recorded once. This clone was counted once. Sequencing input: peripheral blood. The source is a woman aged 55-69 years with acute or convalescent COVID-19. The chain carries TRBV18 and TRBJ1-2; D ambiguous. In DNA form, the CDR3 reads TGTGCCAGCTCACCAACAAAAAACTATGGCTACACCTTC. It translates to CASSPTKNYGYTF.